Listed below are T cell receptor beta chains from one sample, sequenced in a study of shared clonotypes between healthy human individuals. Libraries were prepared by immunoSEQ multiplex PCR; TCRdb keeps only in-frame clonotypes and omits some of them. This repertoire shows under 1 million clones, 90% to 97% found once; its top ten account for over 0.2%. Sequencing was done on a sample of naive CD8+ T cells sorted from blood. The receptors come from a man aged 25-45 years in good health. The CDR3 runs from the conserved cysteine through the conserved F or W. Fields, in order: CDR3 protein, CDR3 DNA, J gene, D gene, V gene, clone size. A D gene is named only where the DNA matches it firmly. Clone size is stated in some rows and not others, as once, few, many or a class when expanded.

CASSRGFRDPHEQYF TGTGCCAGTAGTAGGGGATTTAGGGATCCGCACGAGCAGTACTTC TRBJ2-7 - TRBV19 -
CASSHGTGDFVGTEAFF TGCGCCAGCAGCCACGGGACAGGGGACTTTGTTGGCACTGAAGCTTTCTTT TRBJ1-1 TRBD1 TRBV4-3 -
CASSFVGTSVTDTQYF TGTGCCAGCAGCTTTGTAGGGACTAGTGTAACAGATACGCAGTATTTT TRBJ2-3 TRBD2 TRBV7-6 -
CASSFWRTGLLSGNTIYF TGTGCCAGCAGCTTTTGGCGGACGGGGCTTCTCTCTGGAAACACCATATATTTT TRBJ1-3 - TRBV7-9 -
CASLQDLSTDTQYF TGTGCTAGTCTCCAGGACCTAAGCACAGATACGCAGTATTTT TRBJ2-3 - TRBV12-5 -
CAIKTGESYEQYF TGTGCCATTAAGACAGGGGAGTCCTACGAGCAGTACTTC TRBJ2-7 TRBD1 TRBV10-3 -
CASSVDFETEEKLFF TGTGCCAGCAGCGTAGATTTCGAAACGGAGGAAAAACTGTTTTTT TRBJ1-4 - TRBV9 once
CASSRFEGVGELFF TGTGCCAGCAGTCGTTTCGAGGGAGTCGGGGAGCTGTTTTTT TRBJ2-2 - TRBV13 -
CASSTQAGAPYEQYF TGTGCCAGCAGCACCCAGGCGGGAGCCCCCTACGAGCAGTACTTC TRBJ2-7 TRBD2 TRBV9 once
CASSPGTVSTDTQYF TGCGCCAGCAGCCCCGGGACAGTTAGCACAGATACGCAGTATTTT TRBJ2-3 TRBD1 TRBV5-1 once
CASSQDLAGTGANVLTF TGCGCCAGCAGCCAAGATCTTGCGGGGACTGGGGCCAACGTCCTGACTTTC TRBJ2-6 - TRBV4-1 once
CAIRDWTGIYEQYF TGTGCCATCAGAGACTGGACAGGTATCTACGAGCAGTACTTC TRBJ2-7 TRBD1 TRBV10-3 -
CSVVDRVGYEQYF TGCAGCGTTGTTGACAGGGTCGGCTACGAGCAGTACTTC TRBJ2-7 TRBD1 TRBV29-1 -
CASSEWGDTSYEQYF TGTGCCAGCAGTGAATGGGGGGACACCTCCTACGAGCAGTACTTC TRBJ2-7 - TRBV2 -
CASSLFPSGTDTQYF TGTGCCAGCAGTTTATTCCCCTCGGGCACAGATACGCAGTATTTT TRBJ2-3 - TRBV27 -
CASSGRGDSGNTIYF TGTGCCAGCAGCGGCAGGGGAGACTCTGGAAACACCATATATTTT TRBJ1-3 - TRBV7-9 once
CASHQWGAGSNQPQHF TGTGCCAGCCATCAGTGGGGGGCAGGGAGCAATCAGCCCCAGCATTTT TRBJ1-5 - TRBV2 -
CASSYVPGLAGSVGELFF TGTGCCAGCAGCTACGTCCCGGGACTAGCGGGGTCGGTCGGGGAGCTGTTTTTT TRBJ2-2 TRBD2 TRBV7-9 -
CASSSVQGLNYGYTF TGTGCCAGCAGTTCCGTACAGGGGCTTAACTATGGCTACACCTTC TRBJ1-2 TRBD1 TRBV6-5 -
CASSLGTDTQYF TGTGCCAGCAGCTTAGGCACAGATACGCAGTATTTT TRBJ2-3 - TRBV11-2 few
CASSPMELYEQYF TGTGCCAGCAGCCCGATGGAACTCTACGAGCAGTACTTC TRBJ2-7 - TRBV7-9 -
CASSGRTDLNTGELFF TGTGCCAGCAGCGGAAGGACAGACCTGAACACCGGGGAGCTGTTTTTT TRBJ2-2 - TRBV11-2 -
CASSLGGGAGEQFF TGTGCCAGCAGCTTAGGGGGCGGAGCGGGTGAGCAGTTCTTC TRBJ2-1 - TRBV7-9 -